What follows describes a single T cell receptor beta chain. The antigen is not known. This sample stems from a study of cytomegalovirus exposure and HLA in healthy donors. Overall study: Samples from HLA-typed donors yielded approximately 88 million unique TCRs in an early data release. Study results and caveats: Roughly uniform sequencing depth across donors was assumed, possibly incorrectly.

The ends were cut back, 8 bases at V and 1 base at J, with 11 bases in the middle. Germline V gene sequence: CDR1 SNHLY, CDR2 FYNNEI. CDR3 length: 14 amino acids. This PCR relied on a set of 60 Vbeta primers and 13 Jbeta primers. This table comes from immunoSEQ multiplex PCR, and its TCRdb copy is limited to in-frame clones, with some not included. This table holds roughly 190,000 clones, 75% to 90% found once. This cohort consisted of healthy bone marrow donors. The rearrangement joins TRBV2 to TRBJ2-2; D perhaps matches TRBD2 (6 bases). The TCR comes from a woman under 30 in good health and CMV-seronegative. The sample comprised PBMCs. The CDR3 nucleotides are TGTGCCAGCTCGGGGGACGGGAACACCGGGGAGCTGTTTTTT. Translating it yields CASSGDGNTGELFF. The variable domain in full, with the rest retrieved from reference TRBV2 and TRBJ2-2, is EPEVTQTPSHQVTQMGQEVILRCVPISNHLYFYWYRQILGQKVEFLVSFYNNEISEKSEIFDDQFSVERPDGSNFTLKIRSTKLEDSAMYFCASSGDGNTGELFFGEGSRLTVL.